This is a list of T cell receptor beta chains from one sample in a study of blood T cells in healthy people across ages. TCRdb re-called the 5' RACE reads through MiXCR, storing one row per CDR3 protein. Of under 750,000 distinct CDR3 sequences listed, 40% to 55% are singletons. Input material: blood. The receptors were gathered from an elderly man in good health. Each CDR3 is given with its conserved first and last residue. A D gene is named only where the DNA matches it firmly. Size tells how often a clone was seen (once, few, many) or the class of an expanded clone, and some rows leave it out.

TRBV21-1	.	TRBJ1-5	once	TGTGCCAGCATTCCTTACGGTACGGCGGGGGCTGGTAGGGATCAGCCCCAGCATTTT	CASIPYGTAGAGRDQPQHF
TRBV6-6	.	TRBJ2-5	.	TGTGCCAGCAGTGGCCCGGGGGTGCTGGGAGAGACCCAGTACTTC	CASSGPGVLGETQYF
TRBV7-2	TRBD1	TRBJ1-4	.	TGTGCCAGCAGCGAGGCGGGACAGTCACCTGAAAAACTGTTTTTT	CASSEAGQSPEKLFF
TRBV20-1	TRBD2	TRBJ2-7	few	TGCAGTGCTAGAGATCTCGGGGGGAGCGGGAGGATGAACGAGCAGTACTTC	CSARDLGGSGRMNEQYF
TRBV20-1	.	TRBJ2-1	once	TGCAGTGCTAGAGCGGGATACCCCATTGGAGCTAATGAGCAGTTCTTC	CSARAGYPIGANEQFF
TRBV3-1	TRBD2	TRBJ2-2	few	TGTGCCAGCAGCCGCGGGGGAGGGGAGCTGTTTTTT	CASSRGGGELFF
TRBV4-3	TRBD2	TRBJ2-3	few	TGCGCCAGCAGCCAAGATAGCGGGGGGACAGATACGCAGTATTTT	CASSQDSGGTDTQYF
TRBV20-1	.	TRBJ2-3	.	TGCAGTGCTTGGCAGCTTGGTACGCAGTATTTT	CSAWQLGTQYF
TRBV5-6	TRBD2	TRBJ2-1	few	TGTGCCAGCAGCTTGGAGAGCGGGGGGGCTTACAATGAGCAGTTCTTC	CASSLESGGAYNEQFF
TRBV11-1	.	TRBJ1-4	.	TGTGCCAGCAGCAGGGGGTATTCGACTAATGAAAAACTGTTTTTT	CASSRGYSTNEKLFF
TRBV6-6	TRBD1	TRBJ2-7	many	TGTGCCAGCACTCAAGACAGGGGCCAGCAGTACTTC	CASTQDRGQQYF
TRBV20-1	.	TRBJ2-1	.	TGCAGTGCTAGAGCCTCCTACAATGAGCAGTTCTTC	CSARASYNEQFF
TRBV7-8	.	TRBJ2-1	few	TGTGCCAGCAGCTTAGGCGTCACCTACAATGAGCAGTTCTTC	CASSLGVTYNEQFF
TRBV29-1	TRBD1	TRBJ2-7	many	TGCAGCGTTAAGGGACAGGGGGGCTACGAGCAGTACTTC	CSVKGQGGYEQYF
TRBV5-1	.	TRBJ2-7	.	TGCGCCAGCAGCCTATGGCGGCCCTCCTACGAGCAGTACTTC	CASSLWRPSYEQYF
TRBV6-2/TRBV6-3	TRBD1	TRBJ2-5	once	TGTGCCATCCAGCCGGGACAGGGGGTACAGACCCAGTACTTC	CAIQPGQGVQTQYF
TRBV6-5	TRBD1	TRBJ2-3	.	TGCGCCAGCAGTTACTCGGGGACAGGGGGTACGCAGTATTTT	CASSYSGTGGTQYF
TRBV6-5	TRBD1	TRBJ2-1	many	TGTGCCAGCAGGGACAGGGTTTTCGATGAGCAGTTCTTC	CASRDRVFDEQFF
TRBV10-2	TRBD1	TRBJ1-2	.	TGCGCCAGCAGTGGCCGGTGGACAGGGCAGGGCTACACCTTC	CASSGRWTGQGYTF
TRBV3-1	.	TRBJ2-3	once	TGTGCCAGCAGCCAAGATTGGCGTGCTACGCAGTATTTT	CASSQDWRATQYF
TRBV29-1	.	TRBJ1-2	.	TGCAGCCTTGAGAGGGCACAGGAATTTAACTATGGCTACACCTTC	CSLERAQEFNYGYTF
TRBV4-2	TRBD2	TRBJ2-1	few	TGTGCCAGCAGCCAAGATAGCGGGAGGGCGGCCAATGAGCAGTTCTTC	CASSQDSGRAANEQFF
TRBV11-2	TRBD1	TRBJ2-5	few	TGTGCCAGCAGCCTCCAGACAGGGGAGTGGGAGACCCAGTACTTC	CASSLQTGEWETQYF
TRBV3-1	.	TRBJ2-7	few	TGTGCCAGCAGCCAAAAGACGGGCTACGAGCAGTACTTC	CASSQKTGYEQYF
TRBV20-1	TRBD2	TRBJ2-7	few	TGCAGTGCTAGAGAAGGGACGGGGGGGCTGTTCGAGCAGTACTTC	CSAREGTGGLFEQYF
TRBV3-1	.	TRBJ2-1	.	TGTGCCAGCAGCCTCCTACTAGGCCCCAGAATACACAATGATCAGTTCTTC	CASSLLLGPRIHNDQFF
TRBV5-1	TRBD1	TRBJ2-7	.	TGCGCCAGCAGCTCACGACAGGGGCCGACCTACGAGCAGTACTTC	CASSSRQGPTYEQYF
TRBV4-2	.	TRBJ2-3	.	TGTGCCAGCAGCCAAGAGCTTTCTAGCACAGATACGCAGTATTTT	CASSQELSSTDTQYF
TRBV24-1	.	TRBJ2-7	few	TGTGCCACCAGTAAAAAGGACAGATCCGAGCAGTACTTC	CATSKKDRSEQYF
TRBV7-2	TRBD1	TRBJ2-7	.	TGTGCCAGCAGCCTAAAATTCGGACAGGGGGCTAGGTACGAGCAGTACTTC	CASSLKFGQGARYEQYF
TRBV6-2/TRBV6-3	TRBD2	TRBJ2-1	.	TGTGCCAGCGCCGATCTAGCGGGAAGAACCTACAATGAGCAGTTCTTC	CASADLAGRTYNEQFF
TRBV20-1	TRBD1	TRBJ1-5	.	TGCAGTGCTAGAGAGGGGACAGGGGATTGGCGTCAGCCCCAGCATTTT	CSAREGTGDWRQPQHF
TRBV20-1	.	TRBJ1-5	.	TGCAGTGCTAGACCGACCAAGGGACAAATAAATCAGCCCCAGCATTTT	CSARPTKGQINQPQHF
TRBV20-1	TRBD2	TRBJ2-3	.	TGCAGTGCTGCCAAGACGAGCGGGGAGGGAGAGACGCAGTATTTT	CSAAKTSGEGETQYF
TRBV7-2	TRBD1	TRBJ1-2	.	TGTGCCAGCAGCTCCCCCCGGAAGGGGGCAGGTGGCTACACCTTC	CASSSPRKGAGGYTF
TRBV4-1	.	TRBJ2-2	.	TGCGCCAGCAGCCAAGCGTTCGGCGGGGTGAACACCGGGGAGCTGTTTTTT	CASSQAFGGVNTGELFF
TRBV29-1	.	TRBJ1-2	many	TGCAGCGTTGACAGGGCCAACTATGGCTACACCTTC	CSVDRANYGYTF
TRBV20-1	.	TRBJ2-1	once	TGCAGTGCTAGATATAGGGGGAAGGGAGAGACCCAGTTCTTC	CSARYRGKGETQFF
TRBV28	TRBD2	TRBJ2-7	.	TGTGCCAGCAGTGTCGGGAGCGGGGATAAAGAGCAGTACTTC	CASSVGSGDKEQYF
TRBV15	.	TRBJ2-7	.	TGTGCCACCAGCAGAGGTGGTAGCGGATCCTACGAGCAGTACTTC	CATSRGGSGSYEQYF
TRBV27	TRBD1	TRBJ2-3	.	TGTGCCAGCAGTTGGACAGGGGGTGCTGATACGCAGTATTTT	CASSWTGGADTQYF
TRBV7-2	TRBD2	TRBJ2-7	few	TGTGCCAGCAGCTTAGAGCCTAGCGGTTCCGCCTACGAGCAGTACTTC	CASSLEPSGSAYEQYF
TRBV7-9	.	TRBJ2-5	.	TGTGCCAGCAGCCCAGAGAGGGCAGGGTTGGAGACCCAGTACTTC	CASSPERAGLETQYF
TRBV5-1	.	TRBJ2-2	.	TGCGCCAGCAGCAGGACTCCGGCCTTCAACGGGGAGCTGTTTTTT	CASSRTPAFNGELFF
TRBV20-1	.	TRBJ2-1	.	TGCAGTGCTAGCCCCCAGGGTCCCAATGAGCAGTTCTTC	CSASPQGPNEQFF
TRBV9	.	TRBJ1-2	.	TGTGCCAGCAGCGTACTGCCGGGGGGCCATGGCTACACCTTC	CASSVLPGGHGYTF
TRBV7-2	.	TRBJ1-2	.	TGTGCCAGCAGCGGGGGGTATGGGGGACCTAACTATGGCTACACCTTC	CASSGGYGGPNYGYTF
TRBV6-5	TRBD1	TRBJ2-3	many	TGTGCCAGCAGTTATAGAGGGGGCTATGATACGCAGTATTTT	CASSYRGGYDTQYF
TRBV29-1	.	TRBJ1-1	.	TGCAGCGCCAATACCCTACGAGGGGGGAACACTGAAGCTTTCTTT	CSANTLRGGNTEAFF